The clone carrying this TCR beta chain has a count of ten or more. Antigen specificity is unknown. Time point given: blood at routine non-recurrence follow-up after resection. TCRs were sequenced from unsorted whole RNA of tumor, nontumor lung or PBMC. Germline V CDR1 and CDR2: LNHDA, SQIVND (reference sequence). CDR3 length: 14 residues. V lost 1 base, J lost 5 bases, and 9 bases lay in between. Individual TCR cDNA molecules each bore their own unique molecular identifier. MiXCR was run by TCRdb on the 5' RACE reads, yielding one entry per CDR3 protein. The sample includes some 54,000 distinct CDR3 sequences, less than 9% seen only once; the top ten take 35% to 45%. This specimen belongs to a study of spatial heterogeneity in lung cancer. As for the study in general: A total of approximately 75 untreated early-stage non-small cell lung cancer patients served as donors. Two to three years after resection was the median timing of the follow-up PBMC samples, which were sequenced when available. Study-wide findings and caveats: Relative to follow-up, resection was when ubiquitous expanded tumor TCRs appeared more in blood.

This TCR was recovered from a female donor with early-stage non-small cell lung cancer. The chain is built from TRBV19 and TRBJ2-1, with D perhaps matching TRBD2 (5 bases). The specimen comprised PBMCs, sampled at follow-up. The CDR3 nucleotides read TGTGCCAGTAGTATAGCGGGGAAGAACAATGAGCAGTTCTTC. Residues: CASSIAGKNNEQFF.